The following is a T cell receptor beta chain sequence with its context. This clone's antigen is unknown. It has no much larger one-base neighbor in the sample; base qualities were not kept. This specimen belongs to a study of shared T cell receptors in the human thymus (dated by TCRdb to about 2021). At the level of the whole study: The study investigated the way shared, self-reactive T-cell receptor alpha chains are produced in the human thymus.

The germline V gene gives CDR1 as LGHNA and CDR2 as YSLEER. The germline V end is reduced by 10 bases and the J end by 4 bases; junction bases left unmatched: 5. The CDR3 sequence holds 13 residues, the cysteine and phenylalanine included. Of all the DNA, just the CDR3 is kept, 39 bases in frame from base 1. The library was generated by the immunoSEQ multiplex PCR assay. TCRdb provides this immuneACCESS table in a form limited to in-frame rearrangements. Some clones are lacking; in checked studies, under half of them reflect an unresolved V gene, and why the rest are absent is not known. The sample table shows roughly 700,000 clones, and roughly 90% are seen once. The ten largest clones capture approximately 0.01% of the sample. These data also featured in a second study, about human thymus T cells. The second study's paper adds: In Finland, the donors were immunologically healthy infants who were having open corrective cardiac surgery for congenital heart defects. The thymus tissue came from surgical resects taken out during corrective cardiac surgery. Biased V and J gene segment usage appeared to be present in both thymic and peripheral blood repertoires. The related research reported highly overlapping thymic TCR repertoires among unrelated individuals. The study described the TCR alpha and beta repertoires in under ten infant thymus samples and a few matching peripheral blood samples. The cohort included more than 5 male and a couple of female infants, with donor ages spanning 7 to 244 days. Thymocytes were mechanically released from the tissue and were stored as pellets of about 9.5-31 million cells at -70 degrees C. A QIAsymphony instrument was used to extract genomic DNA from frozen cell pellets. The immunoSEQ multiplex PCR assay was used to amplify the TCRB and TCRAD loci from a standardized quantity of quality-controlled genomic DNA. The amplicons covered the V(D)J region and were long enough to include the CDR3 and to identify the V and J genes. The commercial immunoSEQ service was used to sequence amplicons on an Illumina platform. Primer bias and sequencing errors were corrected as previously described, and TCRAD and TCRB definitions were based on the IMGT database. The repertoires were analysed using immunoSEQ Analyzer 3.0 and VDJTools for basic statistics, V/J segment usage, diversity estimates, rarefaction and pairwise overlap. Diversity was estimated using the Chao1, ChaoE, Efron-Thisted, Shannon and inverse Simpson indices, and was also estimated on datasets down-sampled to the size of the smallest sample. For repertoire overlap, CDR3 nucleotide sequence, V gene and J gene had to match strictly, and clustering was done by Jaccard-based multidimensional scaling. Thymus samples yielded on average approximately 840,000 unique TCRB clonotypes, compared with around 84,000 from blood samples.

This sequence uses TRBV4-3 and TRBJ2-1, with 9 bases aligning to TRBD2. Specimen: thymocytes. This sequence originates from a boy under three years old with a congenital heart defect. Donor details come from another sample of the same person, matched by shared clones. In nucleotide form, the sequence is TGCGCCACCGGGACTAGCTCATACAATGAGCAGTTCTTC. Translated, it gives CATGTSSYNEQFF.